The clone carrying this T cell receptor beta chain was picked up many times. Its antigen is currently unknown. This sample stems from a study of T cells in Graves' hyperthyroidism and ophthalmopathy. The study, taken as a whole, reports: Ophthalmopathy could be told apart from stable hyperthyroidism with a 13 V-J model. For ophthalmopathy, model prediction preceded onset by a median roughly 5.9 months.

Researchers took RNA transcripts and amplified the TCR beta CDR3 regions from them. An initial round of RT-PCR targeting the TCR CDR3 relied on the HTBI primer set. TCRdb used MiXCR to reprocess the multiplex PCR reads, holding one entry per CDR3 protein. The repertoire consists of 300,000 to 450,000 distinct CDR3 sequences, with about 13% occurring once and the leading ten covering 9.2%. The CDR3 runs to 14 residues. Germline values: CDR1 MNHNS, CDR2 SASEGT. V lost 10 bases and J lost 5; bases outside the gene matches: 8. Input material: blood. The chain recombines TRBV6-1 with TRBJ2-1; the match to TRBD1 covers 10 bases. This TCR was sampled from a woman aged 18-30 years with Graves' hyperthyroidism. As DNA, the CDR3 is TGTGCCACTGCCGGGACAGGGGACAACAATGAGCAGTTCTTC. This gives the protein CATAGTGDNNEQFF.